This T cell receptor (beta chain) was sequenced in a study of T cell responses to AZD1222 COVID-19 vaccine (dated by TCRdb to 2020 to 2022). About the full investigation: TCR sequencing was performed for fewer than 250 trial participants, of whom roughly 200 were given two doses of AZD1222 and around 25 were given two doses of MenACWY control vaccine. Trial participants were enrolled into age subgroups of 18-55, 56-69 and 70-plus years, which contained around 140, 26 and 57 TCR-sequenced participants, respectively.

Per the publication, the time point label means: about 28 days (+/-7) after the second vaccine dose. Because spike-specific TCR depth and breadth did not differ between the two schedules, AZD1222 recipients who got a second dose at roughly 4 weeks were pooled with those who got a second dose at roughly 12 weeks. The vaccinee samples were drawn from two UK trials, COV001 and COV002, one of which was a single-blind randomized controlled phase 2/3 trial testing AZD1222 (ChAdOx1 nCoV-19) in healthy adults. For TCRbeta chain sequencing, PBMC samples were collected from trial participants at day 0 and at day 28 after the second dose. What the study reported, not specific to this receptor: Reportedly, almost half of the unique spike-specific TCRs recognized epitopes lying outside the regions that are mutated in the B.1.351 and B.1.1.7 variants. Conclusions about previously exposed vaccinees were limited because only a handful of AZD1222 recipients were SARS-CoV-2 seropositive at baseline. In the small 56-69-year group, the increase in depth fell short of significance, most likely because of low power. Because no samples from the day 14 peak response were available, repertoires could be characterized only after the peak T cell response. A significant rise in spike-specific TCR breadth and depth was observed after two AZD1222 doses relative to day 0 and relative to MenACWY recipients. Participants were mostly white British, with more females than males. The authors suggested clonal diversity may have been underestimated. The vaccine-associated CD4 TCRs covered the entire spike protein, and the dominant responses fell in regions 160-218 and 743-854.

The CDR3 regions of human TCRbeta chains were analyzed by immunosequencing. On the study's bioinformatics: Repertoire TCRs were matched against a reference library of SARS-CoV-2-specific TCRs generated with the MIRA antigen-specificity platform. Breadth meant the fraction of unique TCRs that were SARS-CoV-2-associated, whereas depth meant the fraction of total T cells that were SARS-CoV-2-associated. Using the MIRA data, every spike-specific TCR was mapped to the spike region that the TCR reacted to and assigned to either a CD4 or a CD8 class. Log10-transformed breadth and depth values were compared by one-way ANOVA with Sidak's multiple comparisons tests. TCRdb limited this immuneACCESS table to in-frame rearrangements with V and J called. A share of clones is missing; checked studies link under half to unresolved V genes, and the rest is unexplained. V, J and clone size were drawn from that table, and D and trimming were deduced from the DNA. This sample gives approximately 150,000 clones in total; about nine tenths of them show up just once. The top ten clones comprise 3.8% of the sample.

This clone turned up a few times. The antigen this receptor binds is unknown. Base-call qualities are not available, and no considerably larger clone is one nucleotide away. The CDR3 starts with the cysteine, ends with the phenylalanine, and has 14 residues. Here the CDR3 DNA is all that survives: 42 bases in frame from base 1. V is shortened by 11 bases, J by 0 bases, and the region joining them spans 16 bases. The germline V gene sets CDR1 to SNHLY and CDR2 to FYNNEI. Rearrangement joined TRBV2 to TRBJ1-1; no D gene call is confident. The input for sequencing was peripheral blood, taken 28 days after the second AZD1222 dose. The sequence was collected from an adult who received the AZD1222 COVID-19 vaccine. The CDR3 amino acid sequence is: CAGSSTTLNTEAFF. The nucleotides read TGTGCCGGGAGCTCCACGACCTTGAACACTGAAGCTTTCTTT.